This TCR beta chain was recorded in a study of identical twins. General observations from the study: Whereas memory repertoires showed no such difference, abundant cord blood beta clonotypes carried fewer insertions.

Details on this clonotype: No antigen is known for it.

Trimming pared 10 bases from V and 8 bases from J, leaving 13 bases between. The CDR3 sequence is 11 residues long. The germline V gene has CDR1 MNHEY and CDR2 SVGAGI. One entry per CDR3 protein, called by TCRdb with MiXCR from the 5' RACE reads. The repertoire holds 470,000 or so distinct CDR3 sequences, 20% to 25% seen once, with about 2.7% in the top ten. A further study also used this sample, focusing on T cells expressing NK-cell markers. That study adds: Top CD8+ clonotypes included the dominant CD3+CD56+NKG2C+ clonotypes in roughly six donors.

V usage is TRBV6-5 and J usage is TRBJ2-3; D gene unclear. The clonotype originates from a woman younger than 35 in good health. The sequenced sample consisted of CD4+ T cells sorted from blood. The CDR3 DNA reads as TGTGCCACCGCAGTGATGGGTACGCAGTATTTT. It yields the protein CATAVMGTQYF.